This T cell receptor (beta chain) was sequenced in a study of cytomegalovirus exposure and HLA in healthy donors. PCR primers comprised 60 Vbeta and 13 Jbeta primers. Clones were read by immunoSEQ multiplex PCR, and TCRdb kept only the in-frame ones, dropping some. Altogether 100,000 to 150,000 clones are present, approximately 80% being singletons, with the ten largest covering about 1.8%. The CDR3 is 12 residues long. Between the trimmed V and J ends, which lost 1 base and 7 bases, there was a span of 4 bases. Germline CDR1 is SEHNR and CDR2 is FQNEAQ (reference sequence). The sample comprised PBMCs. The TCR originated in a young man in good health and CMV-seronegative. This chain joins TRBV7-9 and TRBJ2-2; D unclear. CDR3 in DNA: TGTGCCAGCAGCTTAGTCGGCGGGGAGCTGTTTTTT. Its translation is CASSLVGGELFF.